The entry below gives a single TCR beta chain sequence along with its context. Measured with immunoSEQ multiplex PCR; TCRdb has only the in-frame clones, and not every one. The sample has about 61,000 clones; 70% to 90% are singletons. The sample belongs to a study of Tregs in tolerant kidney transplant recipients. CDR1 is ENHRY, CDR2 SYGVKD, per germline. The junction had 11 bases not matched to a gene; V was cut back by 3 bases and J by 1 base. The CDR3 is 17 residues long. The clonotype was recovered from a human donor who received a combined kidney and bone marrow transplant. Source: Tregs from blood, taken before the transplant. V and J are TRBV10-3 and TRBJ1-2, with 7 positions matching TRBD1. CDR3 sequence: CAISDRDRPNFNYGYTF. The DNA for the CDR3 is TGTGCCATCAGTGACCGGGACAGACCGAATTTTAACTATGGCTACACCTTC.